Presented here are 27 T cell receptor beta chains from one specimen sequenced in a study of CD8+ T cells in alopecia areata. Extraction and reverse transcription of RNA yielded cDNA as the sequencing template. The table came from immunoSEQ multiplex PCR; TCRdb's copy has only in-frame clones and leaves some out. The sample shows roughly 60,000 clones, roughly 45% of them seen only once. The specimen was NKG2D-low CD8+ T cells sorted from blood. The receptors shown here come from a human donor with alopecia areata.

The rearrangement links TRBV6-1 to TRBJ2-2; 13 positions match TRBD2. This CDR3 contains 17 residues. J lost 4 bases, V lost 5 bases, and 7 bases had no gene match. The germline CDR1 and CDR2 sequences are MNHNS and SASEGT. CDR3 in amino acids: CASSQGLAGALTGELFF. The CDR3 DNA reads TGTGCCAGCAGTCAAGGACTAGCGGGGGCCCTCACCGGGGAGCTGTTTTTT.

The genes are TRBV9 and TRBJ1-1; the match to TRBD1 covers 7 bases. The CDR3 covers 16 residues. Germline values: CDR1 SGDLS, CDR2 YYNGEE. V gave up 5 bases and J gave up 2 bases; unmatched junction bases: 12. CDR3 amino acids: CASSLAFQGGNTEAFF. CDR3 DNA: TGTGCCAGCAGTTTAGCGTTTCAGGGGGGCAACACTGAAGCTTTCTTT.

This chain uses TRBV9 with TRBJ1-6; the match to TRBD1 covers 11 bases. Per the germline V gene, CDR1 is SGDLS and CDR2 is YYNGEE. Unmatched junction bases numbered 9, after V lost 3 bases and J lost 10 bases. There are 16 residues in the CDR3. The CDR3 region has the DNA TGTGCCAGCAGCGCCGGGACAGGGGGTATCGGATCACCCCTCCACTTT. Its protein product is CASSAGTGGIGSPLHF.

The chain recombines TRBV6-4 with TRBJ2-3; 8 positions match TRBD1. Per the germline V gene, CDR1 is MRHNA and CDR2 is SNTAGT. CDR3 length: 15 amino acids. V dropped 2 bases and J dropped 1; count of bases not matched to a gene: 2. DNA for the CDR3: TGTGCCAGCAGTGACGCGACAGGGGGCACAGATACGCAGTATTTT. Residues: CASSDATGGTDTQYF.

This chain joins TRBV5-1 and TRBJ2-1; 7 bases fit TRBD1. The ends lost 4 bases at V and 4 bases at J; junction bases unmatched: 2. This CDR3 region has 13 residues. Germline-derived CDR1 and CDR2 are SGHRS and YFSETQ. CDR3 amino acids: CASSATGYNEQFF. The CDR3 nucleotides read TGCGCCAGCAGCGCGACAGGGTACAATGAGCAGTTCTTC.

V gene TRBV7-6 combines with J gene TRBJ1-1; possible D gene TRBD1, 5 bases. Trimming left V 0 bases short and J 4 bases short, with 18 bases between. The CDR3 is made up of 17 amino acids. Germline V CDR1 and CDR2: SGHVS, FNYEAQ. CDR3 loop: CASSLAVGAYSATEAFF. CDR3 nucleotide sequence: TGTGCCAGCAGCTTAGCAGTCGGGGCCTACTCCGCCACTGAAGCTTTCTTT.

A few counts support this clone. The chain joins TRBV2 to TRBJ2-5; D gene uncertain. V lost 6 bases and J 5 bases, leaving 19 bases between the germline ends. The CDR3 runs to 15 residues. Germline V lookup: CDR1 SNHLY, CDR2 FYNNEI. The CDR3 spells CASSPTRLGRETQYF. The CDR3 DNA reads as TGTGCCAGCAGCCCTACCCGGCTCGGGCGGGAGACCCAGTACTTC.

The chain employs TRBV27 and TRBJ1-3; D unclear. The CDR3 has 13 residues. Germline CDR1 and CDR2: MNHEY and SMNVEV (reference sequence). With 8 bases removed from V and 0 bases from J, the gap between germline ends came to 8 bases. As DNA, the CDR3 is TGTGCCAGCGGAACGAGCTCTGGAAACACCATATATTTT. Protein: CASGTSSGNTIYF.

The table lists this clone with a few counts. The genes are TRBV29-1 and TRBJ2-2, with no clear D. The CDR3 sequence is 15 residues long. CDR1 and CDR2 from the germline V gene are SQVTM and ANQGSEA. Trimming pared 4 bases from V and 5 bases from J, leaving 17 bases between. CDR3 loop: CSVVWRYGETGELFF. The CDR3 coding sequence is TGCAGCGTTGTATGGCGGTACGGAGAGACCGGGGAGCTGTTTTTT.

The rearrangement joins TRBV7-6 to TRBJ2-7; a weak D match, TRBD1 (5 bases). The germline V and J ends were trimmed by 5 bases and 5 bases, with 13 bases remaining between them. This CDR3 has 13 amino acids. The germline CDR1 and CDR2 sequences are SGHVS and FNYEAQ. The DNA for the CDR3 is TGTGCCAGCAGCCTAGGGGATGGGGACGAGCAGTACTTC. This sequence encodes CASSLGDGDEQYF.

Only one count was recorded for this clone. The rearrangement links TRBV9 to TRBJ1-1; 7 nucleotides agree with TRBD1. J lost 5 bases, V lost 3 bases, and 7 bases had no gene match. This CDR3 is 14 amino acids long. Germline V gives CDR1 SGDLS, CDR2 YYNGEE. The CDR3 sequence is CASSGQRGPTEAFF. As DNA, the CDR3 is TGTGCCAGCAGCGGCCAGAGGGGGCCAACTGAAGCTTTCTTT. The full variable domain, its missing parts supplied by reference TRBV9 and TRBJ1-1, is DSGVTQTPKHLITATGQRVTLRCSPRSGDLSVYWYQQSLDQGLQFLIQYYNGEERAKGNILERFSAQQFPDLHSELNLSSLELGDSALYFCASSGQRGPTEAFFGQGTRLTVV.

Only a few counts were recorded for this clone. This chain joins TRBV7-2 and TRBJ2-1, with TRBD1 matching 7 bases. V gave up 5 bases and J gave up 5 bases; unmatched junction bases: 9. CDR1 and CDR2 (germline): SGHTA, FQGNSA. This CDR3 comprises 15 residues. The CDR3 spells CASSPSGQRNNEQFF. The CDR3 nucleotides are TGTGCCAGCAGCCCCTCGGGACAGCGGAACAATGAGCAGTTCTTC.

DNA for the CDR3: TGCGCCAGCGGAAGCAGCTCCTACAATGAGCAGTTCTTC. Amino acids: CASGSSSYNEQFF. The chain employs TRBV5-1 and TRBJ2-1; D is ambiguous. Germline CDR1 reads SGHRS; CDR2 reads YFSETQ. The CDR3 contains 13 residues. V was cut by 7 bases and J by 0 bases, with 8 bases left in between. The variable domain in full, completed from reference TRBV5-1 and TRBJ2-1, reads KAGVTQTPRYLIKTRGQQVTLSCSPISGHRSVSWYQQTPGQGLQFLFEYFSETQRNKGNFPGRFSGRQFSNSRSEMNVSTLELGDSALYLCASGSSSYNEQFFGPGTRLTVL.

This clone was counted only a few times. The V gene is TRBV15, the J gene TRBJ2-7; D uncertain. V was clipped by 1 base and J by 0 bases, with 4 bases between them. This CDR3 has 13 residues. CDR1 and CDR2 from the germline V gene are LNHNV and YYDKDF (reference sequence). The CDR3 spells CATSRGVSYEQYF. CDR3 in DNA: TGTGCCACCAGCAGAGGGGTCTCCTACGAGCAGTACTTC.

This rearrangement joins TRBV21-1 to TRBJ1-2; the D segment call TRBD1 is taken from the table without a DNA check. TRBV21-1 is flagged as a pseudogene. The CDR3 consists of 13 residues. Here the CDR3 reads CASSGQVNYGYTF. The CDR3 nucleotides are TGTGCCAGCAGCGGACAGGTTAACTATGGCTACACCTTC.

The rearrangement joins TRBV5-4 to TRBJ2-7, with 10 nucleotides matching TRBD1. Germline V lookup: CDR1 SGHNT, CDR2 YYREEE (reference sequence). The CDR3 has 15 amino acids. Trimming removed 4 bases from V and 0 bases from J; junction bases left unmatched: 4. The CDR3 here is CASSPWTGGSYEQYF. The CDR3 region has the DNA TGTGCCAGCAGCCCGTGGACAGGGGGCTCCTACGAGCAGTACTTC. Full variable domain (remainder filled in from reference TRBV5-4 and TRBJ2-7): ETGVTQSPTHLIKTRGQQVTLRCSSQSGHNTVSWYQQALGQGPQFIFQYYREEENGRGNFPPRFSGLQFPNYSSELNVNALELDDSALYLCASSPWTGGSYEQYFGPGTRLTVT.

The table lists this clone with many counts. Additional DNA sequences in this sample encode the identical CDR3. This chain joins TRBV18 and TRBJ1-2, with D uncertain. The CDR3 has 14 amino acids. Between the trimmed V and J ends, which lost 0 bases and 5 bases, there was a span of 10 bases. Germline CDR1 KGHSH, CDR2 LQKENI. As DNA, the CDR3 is TGTGCCAGCTCACCACCGACGGAATCTTATGGCTACACCTTC. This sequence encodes CASSPPTESYGYTF.

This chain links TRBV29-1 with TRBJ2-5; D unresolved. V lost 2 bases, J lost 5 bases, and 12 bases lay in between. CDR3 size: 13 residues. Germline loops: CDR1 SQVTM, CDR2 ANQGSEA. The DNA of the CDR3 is TGCAGCGTTGAACTCTTGGGCCCGGAGACCCAGTACTTC. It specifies CSVELLGPETQYF.

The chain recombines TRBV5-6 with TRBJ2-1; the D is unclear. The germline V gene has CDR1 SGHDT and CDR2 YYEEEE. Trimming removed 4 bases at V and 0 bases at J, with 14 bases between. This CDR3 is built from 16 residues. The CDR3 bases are TGTGCCAGCAGCCTTATACAGTCCACCTCCTACAATGAGCAGTTCTTC. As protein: CASSLIQSTSYNEQFF.

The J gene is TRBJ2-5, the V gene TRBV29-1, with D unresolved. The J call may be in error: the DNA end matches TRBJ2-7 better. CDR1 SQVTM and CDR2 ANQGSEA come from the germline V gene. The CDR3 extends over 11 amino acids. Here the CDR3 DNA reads TGCAGCGTTGAAAGTAGACACGAGCAGTACTTC. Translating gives CSVESRHEQYF.

DNA for the CDR3: TGTGCCAGCAGTTACCCAGGGTTAGAGACCCAGTACTTC. Translation gives CASSYPGLETQYF. V and J are TRBV2 and TRBJ2-5, with D perhaps TRBD1 (5 bases). CDR3 size: 13 residues. Trimming stripped 5 bases from V and 4 bases from J, with 11 bases between. Germline assignment: CDR1 SNHLY and CDR2 FYNNEI.

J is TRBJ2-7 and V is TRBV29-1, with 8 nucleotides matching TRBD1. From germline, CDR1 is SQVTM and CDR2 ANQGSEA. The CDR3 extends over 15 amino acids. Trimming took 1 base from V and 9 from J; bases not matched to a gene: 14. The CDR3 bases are TGCAGCGTTGAAGTAGGGGACAGGAACCCTCTAGTGCAGTACTTC. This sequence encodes CSVEVGDRNPLVQYF.

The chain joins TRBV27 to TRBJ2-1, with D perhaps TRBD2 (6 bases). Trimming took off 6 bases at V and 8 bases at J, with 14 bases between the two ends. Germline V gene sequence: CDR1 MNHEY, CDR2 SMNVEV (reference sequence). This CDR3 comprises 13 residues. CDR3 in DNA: TGTGCCAGCAGAGGACTACTTGGGTATGAGCAGTTCTTC. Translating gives CASRGLLGYEQFF.

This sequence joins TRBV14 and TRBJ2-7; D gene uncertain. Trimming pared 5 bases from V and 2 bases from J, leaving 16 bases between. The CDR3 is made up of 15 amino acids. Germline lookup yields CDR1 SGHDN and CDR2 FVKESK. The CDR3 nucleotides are TGTGCCAGCAGCTCGACGTGGTCTAATACCTACGAGCAGTACTTC. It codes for CASSSTWSNTYEQYF.

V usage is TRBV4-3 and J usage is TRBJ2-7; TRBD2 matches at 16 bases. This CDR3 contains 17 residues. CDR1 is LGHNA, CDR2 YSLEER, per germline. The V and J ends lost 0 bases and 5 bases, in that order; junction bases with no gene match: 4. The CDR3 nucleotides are TGCGCCAGCAGCCAAGACCCGGGACTAGCGGGAGGGAACGAGCAGTACTTC. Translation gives CASSQDPGLAGGNEQYF.

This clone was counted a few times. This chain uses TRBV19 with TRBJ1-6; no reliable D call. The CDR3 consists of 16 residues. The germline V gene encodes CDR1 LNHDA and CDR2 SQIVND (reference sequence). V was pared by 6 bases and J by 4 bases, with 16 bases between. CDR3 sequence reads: CASSWKGVPYNSPLHF. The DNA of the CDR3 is TGTGCCAGTAGCTGGAAAGGAGTGCCTTATAATTCACCCCTCCACTTT.

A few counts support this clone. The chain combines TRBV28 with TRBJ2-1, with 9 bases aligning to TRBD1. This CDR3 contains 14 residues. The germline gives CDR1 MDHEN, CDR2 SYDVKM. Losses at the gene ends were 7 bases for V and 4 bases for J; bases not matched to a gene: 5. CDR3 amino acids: CASTPGQGYNEQFF. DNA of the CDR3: TGTGCCAGCACCCCGGGACAGGGATACAATGAGCAGTTCTTC.